The 29 T cell receptor beta chains in this list originate from one sample, sequenced in a study of blood T cell repertoires in COVID-19. Profiled with immunoSEQ multiplex PCR; TCRdb holds only in-frame clones, not every one. In the table there are 250,000 to 350,000 clones, approximately 84% of which are singletons. Material: peripheral blood. These receptors all come from a human donor with COVID-19, enrolled during active disease. The donor label of this sample is uncertain.

Details on this clone: At the DNA level, this CDR3 is encoded by other sequences in the same sample as well. The gene calls are TRBV28 and TRBJ1-5, with a weak D call TRBD1 (5 bases). Trimming removed 6 bases at V and 2 bases at J, with 14 bases between. The CDR3 sequence is 15 residues long. Germline-derived CDR1 and CDR2 are MDHEN and SYDVKM. The CDR3 DNA follows: TGTGCCAGCAGCTCCCCGGGGGGTCGCAATCAGCCCCAGCATTTT. Its protein is CASSSPGGRNQPQHF.

The V call is TRBV30, the J call TRBJ1-3; D not resolved. CDR1 and CDR2 (germline): GTSNPN, SVGIG (reference sequence). The CDR3 extends over 16 amino acids. Deletions cut 0 bases from V and 0 bases from J, with 12 bases between. The CDR3 DNA reads as TGTGCCTGGAGTGTACGGGGATCGTACTCTGGAAACACCATATATTTT. Its protein is CAWSVRGSYSGNTIYF.

The V and J genes are TRBV24-1 and TRBJ2-2; a weak D match, TRBD2 (5 bases). The V end lost 4 bases, the J end lost 5 bases, and 7 bases lay between the germline ends. Germline CDR1 reads KGHDR; CDR2 reads SFDVKD. The CDR3 is made up of 13 amino acids. The CDR3 nucleotides read TGTGCCACCAGTGACCCGGGGACCGGGGAGCTGTTTTTT. The encoded protein is CATSDPGTGELFF.

V usage is TRBV5-6 and J usage is TRBJ2-7; a possible D gene is TRBD1 (5 bases). V shed 5 bases and J shed 5 bases, with 20 bases lying between them. The germline V gene has CDR1 SGHDT and CDR2 YYEEEE. The CDR3 consists of 15 residues. The DNA for the CDR3 is TGTGCCAGCAGTCAATCCGACAGAGCCGGGCACGAGCAGTACTTC. It is translated as CASSQSDRAGHEQYF.

This chain links TRBV28 with TRBJ1-4; D is unclear. The CDR3 length is 13 residues. Germline-derived CDR1 and CDR2 are MDHEN and SYDVKM. The ends were cut back, 5 bases at V and 7 bases at J, with 11 bases in the middle. The CDR3 region is CASSPISREKLFF. For the CDR3, the DNA is TGTGCCAGCAGTCCTATATCCCGTGAAAAACTGTTTTTT.

The V call is TRBV10-2, the J call TRBJ2-3, with TRBD2 identical over 7 bases. Germline CDR1 WSHSY, CDR2 SAAADI. V lost 5 bases to trimming and J lost 3 bases; unmatched junction nucleotides: 2. The CDR3 spans 13 residues. The CDR3 DNA is TGCGCCAGCAGTAAGCGGGATACAGATACGCAGTATTTT. Encoded protein: CASSKRDTDTQYF.

The chain links TRBV11-3 to TRBJ2-1; 13 bases map to TRBD2. Germline V lookup: CDR1 SGHNT, CDR2 YENEEA. The ends lost 4 bases at V and 5 bases at J; junction bases unmatched: 8. This CDR3 has 17 residues. CDR3 in amino acids: CASSSGLAGPGHNEQFF. The CDR3, as DNA: TGTGCCAGCAGCTCGGGACTAGCGGGGCCGGGGCACAATGAGCAGTTCTTC.

The genes are TRBV2 and TRBJ1-6, with D perhaps TRBD1 (5 bases). Trimming took off 8 bases at V and 9 bases at J, with 11 bases between the two ends. This CDR3 is 12 amino acids long. Germline CDR1 is SNHLY and CDR2 is FYNNEI. The CDR3 nucleotides read TGTGCCAGCGGGGGGACCGTTTCACCCCTCCACTTT. It yields the protein CASGGTVSPLHF. The whole variable domain, filled in from reference TRBV2 and TRBJ1-6, reads EPEVTQTPSHQVTQMGQEVILRCVPISNHLYFYWYRQILGQKVEFLVSFYNNEISEKSEIFDDQFSVERPDGSNFTLKIRSTKLEDSAMYFCASGGTVSPLHFGNGTRLTVT.

On this clone itself: Sequence at one end of the junction differs from germline and may be a read error. The V call is TRBV18, the J call TRBJ2-7; TRBD2 matches at 8 bases. CDR3 size: 12 residues. The germline V gene encodes CDR1 KGHSH and CDR2 LQKENI. CDR3 amino acids: CASSPEGLEPYF. CDR3 DNA sequence: TGTGCCAGCTCACCGGAGGGACTAGAGCCGTACTTC.

The chain recombines TRBV5-1 with TRBJ1-3; D may be TRBD1 (5 bases). V shed 0 bases and J shed 0 bases, with 7 bases lying between them. Per the germline V gene, CDR1 is SGHRS and CDR2 is YFSETQ. The CDR3 is 15 residues long. The CDR3 DNA sequence: TGCGCCAGCAGCTTGGCCAGGGCCTCTGGAAACACCATATATTTT. Translation gives CASSLARASGNTIYF.

The V and J genes are TRBV27 and TRBJ1-1; 9 nucleotides align to TRBD1. The germline CDR1 and CDR2 sequences are MNHEY and SMNVEV (reference sequence). The length of the CDR3 is 15 residues. V trimming: 5 bases; J trimming: 5 bases; junction bases outside the gene matches: 9. In nucleotides, the CDR3 is TGTGCCAGCAGTAGGGGACAGGGATTAGGTACTGAAGCTTTCTTT. As protein: CASSRGQGLGTEAFF.

J is TRBJ2-3 and V is TRBV5-1, with TRBD2 matching 12 bases. The CDR3 spans 16 residues. CDR1 is SGHRS, CDR2 YFSETQ, per germline. Losses at the gene ends were 5 bases for V and 2 bases for J; bases not matched to a gene: 6. The CDR3 loop is CASSPPSGRDTDTQYF. The CDR3 bases are TGCGCCAGCAGTCCCCCTAGCGGGAGGGACACAGATACGCAGTATTTT.

The chain is built from TRBV5-1 and TRBJ1-4; no clear D gene. The CDR3 spans 15 residues. The germline V gene has CDR1 SGHRS and CDR2 YFSETQ. V was clipped by 0 bases and J by 0 bases, with 6 bases between them. CDR3 in amino acids: CASSLASATNEKLFF. In nucleotides, the CDR3 is TGCGCCAGCAGCTTGGCCAGCGCAACTAATGAAAAACTGTTTTTT.

This sequence joins TRBV6-5 and TRBJ2-7; weak D call: TRBD1 (6 bases). Per germline, CDR1 MNHEY and CDR2 SVGAGI. The V end was cut by 5 bases, the J end by 4 bases, with 18 bases between. The CDR3 contains 15 residues. CDR3 sequence reads: CASSRDGRGAYEQYF. The CDR3 nucleotides read TGTGCCAGCAGTCGGGACGGCAGGGGCGCTTACGAGCAGTACTTC.

This clone occurred once. The chain has TRBV5-6 and TRBJ2-3; perhaps TRBD2 as D (6 bases). Trimming took 6 bases from V and 6 from J, leaving 8 bases between them. The CDR3 sequence is 11 residues long. CDR1 SGHDT and CDR2 YYEEEE come from the germline V gene. CDR3 region: CASIAGDTQYF. Written as DNA, the CDR3 is TGTGCCAGCATTGCGGGGGATACGCAGTATTTT.

The CDR3 nucleotides read TGTGCCAGCAGCTCTCCTGCGGGCAATCAGCCCCAGCATTTT. Amino acids: CASSSPAGNQPQHF. V gene TRBV28 combines with J gene TRBJ1-5; D not resolved. From germline, CDR1 is MDHEN and CDR2 SYDVKM. CDR3 length equals 14 residues. V lost 6 bases and J lost 2, with 11 bases in between.

The chain carries TRBV28 and TRBJ2-7; the D gene is possibly TRBD1 (6 bases). Deletions cut 3 bases from V and 2 bases from J, with 14 bases between. CDR3 length: 15 amino acids. The germline V gene has CDR1 MDHEN and CDR2 SYDVKM. This chain's CDR3 is CASSLSLTGTYEQYF. The CDR3 region has the DNA TGTGCCAGCAGTTTGTCCCTTACAGGGACCTACGAGCAGTACTTC.

J is TRBJ2-3 and V is TRBV7-3, with D possibly matching TRBD1 (5 bases). CDR3 size: 15 residues. Germline lookup yields CDR1 SGHTA and CDR2 FQGTGA. V was shortened by 1 base and J by 3 bases, with 11 bases between the two germline ends. The CDR3 nucleotides read TGTGCCAGCAGCTTAATAGGGTCAGGGACAGATACGCAGTATTTT. It translates to CASSLIGSGTDTQYF.

The chain recombines TRBV28 with TRBJ1-5, with 9 bases aligning to TRBD1. CDR1 and CDR2 (germline): MDHEN, SYDVKM. V lost 2 bases, J lost 2 bases, and 10 bases stayed unmatched. The CDR3 runs to 18 residues. The CDR3 sequence: CASSLVGQGTSGNQPQHF. CDR3 in DNA: TGTGCCAGCAGTTTAGTGGGACAGGGTACTTCGGGCAATCAGCCCCAGCATTTT.

The CDR3 reads CASSINHQGNTDTQYF. For the CDR3, the DNA is TGTGCCAGCAGCATAAACCATCAGGGCAACACAGATACGCAGTATTTT. J is TRBJ2-3 and V is TRBV9; D is possibly TRBD1 (5 bases). This CDR3 region has 16 residues. With 4 bases removed from V and 2 bases from J, the gap between germline ends came to 17 bases. The germline V gene encodes CDR1 SGDLS and CDR2 YYNGEE.

This clone was picked up a small number of times. The V call is TRBV12-5, the J call TRBJ1-1, with TRBD1 identical over 7 bases. This CDR3 has 14 residues. Germline CDR1 is LGHNT and CDR2 is FRNRAP. V shed 1 base and J 5 bases; nucleotides not matched to a gene: 4. The CDR3 loop is CASGLGSGGTEAFF. In DNA form, the CDR3 reads TGTGCTAGTGGTTTGGGCTCAGGGGGGACTGAAGCTTTCTTT. The variable domain in full, with the rest retrieved from reference TRBV12-5 and TRBJ1-1, is DARVTQTPRHKVTEMGQEVTMRCQPILGHNTVFWYRQTMMQGLELLAYFRNRAPLDDSGMPKDRFSAEMPDATLATLKIQPSEPRDSAVYFCASGLGSGGTEAFFGQGTRLTVV.

V gene TRBV6-5 combines with J gene TRBJ2-1; a possible D gene is TRBD2 (6 bases). Germline CDR1 and CDR2: MNHEY and SVGAGI. The CDR3 contains 15 residues. Trimming removed 7 bases at V and 4 bases at J, with 17 bases between. The CDR3 nucleotides are TGTGCCAGCAAAATAATGGGAGGACTATACAATGAGCAGTTCTTC. Translated, it gives CASKIMGGLYNEQFF.

The rearrangement joins TRBV7-8 to TRBJ2-7, with D maybe TRBD2 (6 bases). Germline CDR1 reads SGHVS; CDR2 reads FQNEAQ. Deletions cut 1 base from V and 4 bases from J, with 29 bases between. CDR3 size: 20 residues. The CDR3 DNA sequence: TGTGCCAGCAGCTTAGAGCGTCGGGGAGGATCCCCCCGGCGGGGTTACGAGCAGTACTTC. Its protein is CASSLERRGGSPRRGYEQYF.

This clone occurred a few times. V and J are TRBV18 and TRBJ2-4, with unresolved D. The V and J ends lost 3 bases and 0 bases respectively, with 6 bases between them. There are 14 residues in the CDR3. Germline V gives CDR1 KGHSH, CDR2 LQKENI. CDR3 sequence reads: CASSPELAKNIQYF. In DNA form, the CDR3 reads TGTGCCAGCTCACCTGAACTAGCCAAAAACATTCAGTACTTC.

The CDR3 loop is CSGASGTGELFF. The CDR3 DNA follows: TGCAGCGGGGCATCAGGGACCGGGGAGCTGTTTTTT. The V call is TRBV29-1, the J call TRBJ2-2; a weak D match, TRBD1 (5 bases). V lost 7 bases to trimming and J lost 5 bases, with 11 bases between them. Germline CDR1 is SQVTM and CDR2 is ANQGSEA. The CDR3 covers 12 residues.

The chain recombines TRBV19 with TRBJ1-5; possible D gene TRBD1, 6 bases. V lost 3 bases and J lost 0, with 12 bases in between. The CDR3 is 16 amino acids. Germline V gene data show CDR1 as LNHDA and CDR2 as SQIVND (reference sequence). The CDR3 DNA reads TGTGCCAGTAGTATTTATGAGACAGGTAGCAATCAGCCCCAGCATTTT. It codes for CASSIYETGSNQPQHF.

This chain links TRBV6-5 with TRBJ1-4; possibly TRBD1 for D (6 bases). CDR1 and CDR2 (germline): MNHEY, SVGAGI. V gave up 6 bases and J gave up 4 bases, with 12 bases separating them. The CDR3 contains 14 residues. The CDR3 bases are TGTGCCAGCAGGGACAGTAACCTTAATGAAAAACTGTTTTTT. Translation: CASRDSNLNEKLFF.

V is TRBV4-2 and J is TRBJ1-2; TRBD1 aligns across 7 bases. The CDR3 runs to 14 residues. In germline, CDR1 is LGHNA, CDR2 YNFKEQ. Trimming at V came to 0 bases and at J to 5 bases, leaving 3 bases not matched to a gene. The CDR3 DNA reads as TGTGCCAGCAGCCAAGATCACAGGGGATATGGCTACACCTTC. It codes for CASSQDHRGYGYTF.

The rearrangement joins TRBV29-1 to TRBJ2-1; 9 positions match TRBD2. The CDR3 sequence is 19 residues long. The trim removed 0 bases at V and 0 bases at J, leaving 12 bases unmatched. The V gene's germline CDR1 is SQVTM and CDR2 ANQGSEA. CDR3 region: CSVEDRQISGRGSYNEQFF. The DNA for the CDR3 is TGCAGCGTTGAAGATCGGCAGATTAGCGGGAGAGGCTCCTACAATGAGCAGTTCTTC.